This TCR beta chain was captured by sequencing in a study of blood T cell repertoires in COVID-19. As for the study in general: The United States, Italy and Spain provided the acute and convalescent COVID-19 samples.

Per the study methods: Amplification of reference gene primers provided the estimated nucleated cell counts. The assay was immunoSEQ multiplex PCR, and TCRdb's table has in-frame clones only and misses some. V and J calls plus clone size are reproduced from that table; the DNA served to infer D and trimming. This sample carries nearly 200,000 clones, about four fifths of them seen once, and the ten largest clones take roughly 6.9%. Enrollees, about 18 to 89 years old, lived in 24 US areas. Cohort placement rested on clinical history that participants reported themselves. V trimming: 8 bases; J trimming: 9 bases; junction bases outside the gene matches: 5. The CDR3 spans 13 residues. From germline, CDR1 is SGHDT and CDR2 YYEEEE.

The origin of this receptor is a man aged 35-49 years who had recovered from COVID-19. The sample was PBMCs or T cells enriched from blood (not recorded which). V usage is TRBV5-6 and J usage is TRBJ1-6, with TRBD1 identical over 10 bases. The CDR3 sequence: CASNRDRGSPLHF. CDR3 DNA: TGTGCCAGTAACCGGGACAGGGGTTCACCCCTCCACTTT.